This T cell receptor (beta chain) is drawn from a study of blood T cell repertoires in COVID-19. The assay was immunoSEQ multiplex PCR, and TCRdb's table has in-frame clones only and misses some. The repertoire includes approximately 97,000 clones, around 85% of them detected once, and around 11% sits in the top ten. CDR1 is LNHDA, CDR2 SQIVND, per germline (reference sequence). The CDR3 sequence is 14 residues long. The V segment lost 4 bases and the J segment 4 bases; nucleotides outside the gene matches: 4. The gene calls are TRBV19 and TRBJ2-3; 8 positions agree with TRBD2. The sample was peripheral blood. The sequence derives from a human donor in a cohort sampled during active COVID-19. Here the CDR3 DNA reads TGTGCCAGTAGTACGGCGGGGGGCCCAGATACGCAGTATTTT. This gives the protein CASSTAGGPDTQYF. Full variable domain (missing parts from reference TRBV19 and TRBJ2-3): DGGITQSPKYLFRKEGQNVTLSCEQNLNHDAMYWYRQDPGQGLRLIYYSQIVNDFQKGDIAEGYSVSREKKESFPLTVTSAQKNPTAFYLCASSTAGGPDTQYFGPGTRLTVL.